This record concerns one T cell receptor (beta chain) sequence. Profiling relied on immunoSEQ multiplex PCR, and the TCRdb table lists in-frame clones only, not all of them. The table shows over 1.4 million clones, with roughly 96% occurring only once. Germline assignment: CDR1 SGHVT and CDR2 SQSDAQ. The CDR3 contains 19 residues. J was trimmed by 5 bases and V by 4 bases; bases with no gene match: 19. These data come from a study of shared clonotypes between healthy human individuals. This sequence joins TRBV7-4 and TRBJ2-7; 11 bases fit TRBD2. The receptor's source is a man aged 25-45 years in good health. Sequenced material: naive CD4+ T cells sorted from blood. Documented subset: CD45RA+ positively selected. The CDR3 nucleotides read TGTGCCAGCAGCTCGAGGCGGCTAGCGGGAGGCCGGGATCGGGACGAGCAGTACTTC. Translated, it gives CASSSRRLAGGRDRDEQYF.